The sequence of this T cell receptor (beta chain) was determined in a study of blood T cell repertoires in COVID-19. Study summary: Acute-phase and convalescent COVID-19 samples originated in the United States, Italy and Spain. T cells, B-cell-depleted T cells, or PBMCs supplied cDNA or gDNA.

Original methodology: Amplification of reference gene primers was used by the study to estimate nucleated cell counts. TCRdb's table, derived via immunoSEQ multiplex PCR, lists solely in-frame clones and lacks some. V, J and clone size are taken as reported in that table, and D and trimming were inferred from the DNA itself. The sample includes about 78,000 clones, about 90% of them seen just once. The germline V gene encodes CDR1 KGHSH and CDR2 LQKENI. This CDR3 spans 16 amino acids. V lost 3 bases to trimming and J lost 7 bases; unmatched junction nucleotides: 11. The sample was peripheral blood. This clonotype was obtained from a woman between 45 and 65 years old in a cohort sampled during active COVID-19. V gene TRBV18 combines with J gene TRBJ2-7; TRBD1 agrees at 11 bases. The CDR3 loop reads CASSPTDGQGANEQYF. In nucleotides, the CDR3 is TGTGCCAGCTCACCCACCGATGGACAGGGGGCGAATGAGCAGTACTTC.